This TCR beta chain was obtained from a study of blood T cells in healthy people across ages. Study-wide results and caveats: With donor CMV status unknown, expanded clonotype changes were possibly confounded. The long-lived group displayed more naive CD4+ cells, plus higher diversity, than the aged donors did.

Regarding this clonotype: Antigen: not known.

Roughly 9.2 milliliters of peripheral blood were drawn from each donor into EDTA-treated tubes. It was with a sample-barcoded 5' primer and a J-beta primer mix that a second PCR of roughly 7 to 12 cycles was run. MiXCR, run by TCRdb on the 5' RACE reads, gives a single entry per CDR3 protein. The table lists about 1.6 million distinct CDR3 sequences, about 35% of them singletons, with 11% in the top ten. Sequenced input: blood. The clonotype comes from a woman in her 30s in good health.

For the CDR3, the DNA is TGTGCCAGCTCACCATCGGCCCAGAAGAACACTGAAGCTTTCTTT. Translated: CASSPSAQKNTEAFF. V and J are TRBV18 and TRBJ1-1, with D unresolved. The CDR3 is 15 amino acids. Per the germline V gene, CDR1 is KGHSH and CDR2 is LQKENI. Trimming pared 2 bases from V and 1 base from J, leaving 11 bases between.